The clone carrying this TCR beta chain was observed many times. This CDR3 region has 12 residues. The germline CDR1 and CDR2 sequences are SGHAT and FQNNGV. V was cut by 1 base and J by 9 bases, with 7 bases left in between. TCRdb reanalysed the PCR reads using MiXCR and keeps one entry per CDR3 protein. The table includes 3,400 or so distinct CDR3 sequences, over 15% detected once. The sample comes from a study of tumor-infiltrating lymphocytes in oesophageal squamous cell carcinoma. The chain is built from TRBV11-2 and TRBJ2-1; a possible D gene is TRBD2 (5 bases). The sequenced sample was esophageal tumor tissue. The sequence was obtained from a male donor with esophageal squamous cell carcinoma. The CDR3 loop reads CASSLAGLEQFF. The DNA of the CDR3 is TGTGCCAGCAGCTTAGCCGGACTTGAGCAGTTCTTC.